The 22 T cell receptor beta chains given below trace back to one sample, sequenced in a study of blood T cells in healthy people across ages. A second PCR, run for about 7 to 11 cycles, used a sample-barcoded 5' primer plus a J-beta primer mix. TCRdb processed the 5' RACE reads anew with MiXCR; each CDR3 protein has one entry. The sample holds roughly 1.7 million distinct CDR3 sequences, about 35% seen once. The sample was blood. The receptors stem from a woman aged 25 to 39 in good health.

This clonotype was detected once. This chain uses TRBV20-1 with TRBJ1-6; 7 bases are a match to TRBD1. CDR3 length: 16 residues. Germline V CDR1 and CDR2: DFQATT, SNEGSKA (reference sequence). V shed 0 bases, J shed 6 bases, and the junction held 8 bases outside the gene matches. In DNA, the CDR3 is TGCAGTGCTAGAGATCCCCGGGACAGCCTTAATTCACCCCTCCACTTT. Translating it yields CSARDPRDSLNSPLHF.

This clonotype was detected a few times. The CDR3 bases are TGTGCCAGCAGCCAGGGACAGGGGGCACCTCAGCCCCAGCATTTT. Translating gives CASSQGQGAPQPQHF. The J gene is TRBJ1-5, the V gene TRBV3-1; 12 positions match TRBD1. The germline V gene has CDR1 LGHDT and CDR2 YNNKEL (reference sequence). Unmatched junction bases numbered 3, after V lost 3 bases and J lost 6 bases. The CDR3 runs to 15 residues.

This clonotype was counted a few times. The chain has TRBV20-1 and TRBJ1-5, with D possibly TRBD1 on 5 matching bases. Trimming removed 0 bases at V and 1 base at J, with 10 bases between. The CDR3 extends over 15 amino acids. CDR1 and CDR2 (germline): DFQATT, SNEGSKA (reference sequence). CDR3 nucleotide sequence: TGCAGTGCTAGAGATTTGGGGGAGAGCAATCAGCCCCAGCATTTT. Encoded protein: CSARDLGESNQPQHF.

The rearrangement uses TRBV5-6 and TRBJ1-1; D remains ambiguous. Germline CDR1 reads SGHDT; CDR2 reads YYEEEE. CDR3 size: 14 residues. V was clipped by 0 bases and J by 7 bases, with 13 bases between them. In DNA form, the CDR3 reads TGTGCCAGCAGCTTGGAGCCTGCAGGTCGTGAAGCTTTCTTT. It specifies CASSLEPAGREAFF.

Ten or more counts support this clonotype. The gene calls are TRBV7-2 and TRBJ2-1; D is uncertain. The germline V gene encodes CDR1 SGHTA and CDR2 FQGNSA. V gave up 6 bases and J gave up 4 bases, with 10 bases separating them. The CDR3 has 13 residues. Here the CDR3 reads CASSPFSYNEQFF. The DNA for the CDR3 is TGTGCCAGCAGTCCCTTCTCGTACAATGAGCAGTTCTTC.

The CDR3 nucleotides read TGCAGTGCTAGAGGTGAGCGGGACTCCTACGAGCAGTACTTC. Its translation: CSARGERDSYEQYF. V usage is TRBV20-1 and J usage is TRBJ2-7; TRBD2 matches 7 bases. Germline V gene data show CDR1 as DFQATT and CDR2 as SNEGSKA (reference sequence). The CDR3 sequence is 14 residues long. Losses at the gene ends were 1 base for V and 0 bases for J; bases not matched to a gene: 3.

There are a few counts of this clonotype. The rearrangement joins TRBV7-3 to TRBJ2-3; D is ambiguous. CDR3 length equals 14 residues. Germline V CDR1 and CDR2: SGHTA, FQGTGA. V lost 1 base and J lost 3, with 8 bases in between. CDR3 in amino acids: CASSLIVGTDTQYF. In DNA form, the CDR3 reads TGTGCCAGCAGCTTAATAGTCGGAACAGATACGCAGTATTTT. Drawing the rest from reference TRBV7-3 and TRBJ2-3, the complete variable domain is GAGVSQTPSNKVTEKGKYVELRCDPISGHTALYWYRQSLGQGPEFLIYFQGTGAADDSGLPNDRFFAVRPEGSVSTLKIQRTERGDSAVYLCASSLIVGTDTQYFGPGTRLTVL.

This clonotype was seen a few times. J is TRBJ2-7 and V is TRBV12-3 or TRBV12-4, with D possibly being TRBD2 (6 bases). This CDR3 contains 14 residues. Trimming removed 3 bases at V and 4 bases at J, with 13 bases between. The chain's CDR3 is CASSFGGARYEQYF. CDR3 bases: TGTGCCAGCAGTTTCGGAGGGGCTCGGTACGAGCAGTACTTC.

This clonotype was seen only a few times. The chain joins TRBV29-1 to TRBJ1-2, with D possibly TRBD1 on 6 matching bases. Trimming removed 4 bases from V and 2 bases from J, with 17 bases in between. The CDR3 totals 15 residues. CDR1 is SQVTM, CDR2 ANQGSEA, per germline. CDR3 DNA: TGCAGCGTTGTGGGAGGGGGGCTCCTCAACTATGGCTACACCTTC. The encoded protein is CSVVGGGLLNYGYTF.

This clonotype was counted only a few times. The chain uses TRBV4-1 and TRBJ2-1, with TRBD1 as a possible D gene (7 bases). In germline, CDR1 is MGHRA, CDR2 YSYEKL. The CDR3 contains 14 residues. V gave up 3 bases and J gave up 8 bases, with 14 bases separating them. The CDR3: CASSHTRGADEQFF. CDR3 DNA: TGCGCCAGCAGCCATACCAGGGGGGCGGATGAGCAGTTCTTC.

J is TRBJ2-3 and V is TRBV7-6; 8 positions match TRBD2. The germline CDR1 and CDR2 sequences are SGHVS and FNYEAQ. V lost 6 bases, J lost 3 bases, and 11 bases stayed unmatched. The CDR3 is made up of 16 amino acids. CDR3 residues: CASSTGAGVKTDTQYF. The CDR3 DNA sequence: TGTGCCAGCAGTACAGGAGCGGGAGTTAAAACAGATACGCAGTATTTT.

This clonotype has a count of ten or more. V usage is TRBV28 and J usage is TRBJ2-2; 7 nucleotides agree with TRBD2. The CDR3 is 15 amino acids. V was pared by 3 bases and J by 1 base, with 2 bases of the junction left unmatched. CDR1 and CDR2 (germline): MDHEN, SYDVKM. CDR3 residues: CASSFAGVNTGELFF. The CDR3 nucleotides read TGTGCCAGCAGTTTTGCGGGGGTGAACACCGGGGAGCTGTTTTTT.

The rearrangement uses TRBV10-3 and TRBJ1-2; possibly TRBD1 for D (6 bases). The CDR3 contains 16 residues. V was clipped by 4 bases and J by 3 bases, with 18 bases between them. Germline CDR1 reads ENHRY; CDR2 reads SYGVKD. CDR3 DNA: TGTGCCATCAGTGGCTGGGGGGGCGCGCGGGACTATGGCTACACCTTC. It encodes CAISGWGGARDYGYTF.

V gene TRBV6-1 combines with J gene TRBJ1-6, with D possibly being TRBD1 (5 bases). Germline V gene sequence: CDR1 MNHNS, CDR2 SASEGT. The CDR3 is made up of 13 amino acids. Trimming stripped 3 bases from V and 9 bases from J, with 9 bases between. This CDR3 is CASSDSRASPLHF. CDR3 coding DNA: TGTGCCAGCAGTGATAGCAGGGCTTCACCCCTCCACTTT.

The chain employs TRBV24-1 and TRBJ2-7; 14 bases line up with TRBD2. This CDR3 has 18 residues. The germline gives CDR1 KGHDR, CDR2 SFDVKD. The V segment lost 6 bases and the J segment 2 bases; nucleotides outside the gene matches: 11. The CDR3 DNA reads TGTGCCACCAGTACACCCGGGACTAGCGGGAGCACACCCTACGAGCAGTACTTC. Residues: CATSTPGTSGSTPYEQYF.

Notes on this clonotype: At one boundary the junction diverges from the germline segment, which might be a read error. The chain couples TRBV10-3 to TRBJ2-2; D is perhaps TRBD1 (5 bases). CDR3 length equals 14 residues. CDR1 is ENHRY, CDR2 SYGVKD, per germline. CDR3 sequence (DNA): TGTGCCATCAGCCTTGACAGAGACACCAGGGAGCTGTTTTTT. It yields the protein CAISLDRDTRELFF.

This clonotype was counted a single time. The chain uses TRBV5-5 and TRBJ2-3; 10 bases agree with TRBD2. This CDR3 has 17 amino acids. Per the germline V gene, CDR1 is SGHKS and CDR2 is YYEKEE (reference sequence). J gave up 0 bases and V 7 bases, and 11 bases lay outside the gene matches. The CDR3 sequence is CASGNPGLAPSTDTQYF. For the CDR3, the DNA is TGTGCCAGCGGCAATCCGGGACTAGCGCCGAGCACAGATACGCAGTATTTT.

There are a few counts of this clonotype. This chain links TRBV5-1 with TRBJ1-2, with no clear D. CDR1 is SGHRS and CDR2 is YFSETQ in the germline V gene. Trimming shortened V by 4 bases and J by 8 bases, and 12 bases separated the two germline ends. CDR3 length equals 12 residues. The CDR3, as DNA: TGCGCCAGCAGCCTGGTCCTTGGGGGCTACACCTTC. This gives the protein CASSLVLGGYTF.

This chain uses TRBV30 with TRBJ2-7; no reliable D call. CDR1 and CDR2 (germline): GTSNPN, SVGIG (reference sequence). Trimming cost V 0 bases and J 2 bases, with 23 bases left between them. The CDR3 covers 18 residues. CDR3 DNA sequence: TGTGCCTGGAGTGTGCCCCCTTTGCGAACAGAGTCAGCCTACGAGCAGTACTTC. Its translation is CAWSVPPLRTESAYEQYF.

This clonotype appeared many times. The chain employs TRBV6-1 and TRBJ2-7; D gene ambiguous. In germline, CDR1 is MNHNS, CDR2 SASEGT. V lost 7 bases and J 4 bases, leaving 5 bases between the germline ends. The length of the CDR3 is 10 residues. CDR3 in amino acids: CASNLYEQYF. For the CDR3, the DNA is TGTGCCAGCAACCTGTACGAGCAGTACTTC.

This clonotype was observed a single time. CDR3 region: CSVLSSYNEQFF. CDR3 bases: TGCAGTGTGCTGAGCTCCTACAATGAGCAGTTCTTC. The chain couples TRBV20-1 to TRBJ2-1; no clear D. The germline V gene encodes CDR1 DFQATT and CDR2 SNEGSKA (reference sequence). The V end was cut by 7 bases, the J end by 0 bases, with 7 bases between. The CDR3 length is 12 residues.

V usage is TRBV19 and J usage is TRBJ1-2, with a tentative D call TRBD1 (5 bases). The CDR3 covers 14 residues. CDR1 LNHDA and CDR2 SQIVND come from the germline V gene (reference sequence). Between the trimmed V and J ends, which lost 6 bases and 6 bases, there was a span of 17 bases. The CDR3 region is CASRGIGALHGYTF. For the CDR3, the DNA is TGTGCCAGTAGGGGGATTGGGGCTCTCCATGGCTACACCTTC.